Each of the 25 T cell receptor beta chains below was sequenced from the same sample in a study of cytomegalovirus exposure and HLA in healthy donors. The PCR made use of 60 Vbeta and 13 Jbeta primers. Method: immunoSEQ multiplex PCR; TCRdb's copy keeps in-frame clones and lacks some. The sample yields around 130,000 clones, about four fifths seen once. Sequencing was carried out using PBMCs. The receptors here all came from a man aged 25 to 45 in good health and CMV-seronegative.

The V call is TRBV5-4, the J call TRBJ2-1; D may be TRBD2 (5 bases). V was trimmed by 6 bases and J by 7 bases, leaving 11 bases between them. CDR3 length: 12 amino acids. Germline V lookup: CDR1 SGHNT, CDR2 YYREEE (reference sequence). CDR3 in amino acids: CASTFSGNEQFF. DNA for the CDR3: TGTGCCAGCACCTTCAGCGGTAATGAGCAGTTCTTC. Variable domain in full (rest from reference TRBV5-4 and TRBJ2-1): ETGVTQSPTHLIKTRGQQVTLRCSSQSGHNTVSWYQQALGQGPQFIFQYYREEENGRGNFPPRFSGLQFPNYSSELNVNALELDDSALYLCASTFSGNEQFFGPGTRLTVL.

V and J are TRBV4-1 and TRBJ1-1, with D perhaps matching TRBD1 (6 bases). Between the trimmed V and J ends, which lost 4 bases and 2 bases, there was a span of 17 bases. The CDR3 spans 16 residues. Per germline, CDR1 MGHRA and CDR2 YSYEKL. CDR3 in DNA: TGCGCCAGCAGCCTGGGGCAGGGGTCGGCCAACACTGAAGCTTTCTTT. Translated: CASSLGQGSANTEAFF.

A note on this clone: Its ends do not fully match the called genes, so a read error is possible. The chain is built from TRBV7-7 and TRBJ2-1; 13 bases map to TRBD2. Looked up from germline, CDR1 is SSHAT and CDR2 is FNYEAQ (reference sequence). The CDR3 extends over 15 amino acids. The CDR3 loop reads CASSAGLAGNNEQFF. As DNA, the CDR3 is TGTGCTAGCAGCGCGGGACTAGCGGGAAATAATGAGCAGTTCTTC.

The chain uses TRBV5-5 and TRBJ1-5, with D perhaps TRBD1 (6 bases). V lost 1 base, J lost 6 bases, and 17 bases lay in between. CDR1 is SGHKS, CDR2 YYEKEE, per germline (reference sequence). The CDR3 is made up of 16 amino acids. Here the CDR3 reads CASSLFVGGGGQPQHF. CDR3 coding DNA: TGTGCCAGCAGCTTGTTTGTAGGGGGTGGTGGTCAGCCCCAGCATTTT.

The chain recombines TRBV5-4 with TRBJ2-3; TRBD2 aligns across 7 bases. The germline V gene encodes CDR1 SGHNT and CDR2 YYREEE (reference sequence). With V trimmed by 4 bases and J by 0 bases, 8 bases remained unmatched. The CDR3 loop spans 16 amino acids. CDR3 loop: CASSLAGVGSTDTQYF. For the CDR3, the DNA is TGTGCCAGCAGCCTTGCGGGAGTCGGTAGCACAGATACGCAGTATTTT.

V gene TRBV28 combines with J gene TRBJ1-4; a possible D gene is TRBD1 (6 bases). Germline V CDR1 and CDR2: MDHEN, SYDVKM. CDR3 length: 16 residues. Trimming took 3 bases from V and 7 from J, leaving 18 bases between them. The CDR3 coding sequence is TGTGCCAGCAGTTTCTCGCCAGGGGTCATGGGTGAAAAACTGTTTTTT. As protein: CASSFSPGVMGEKLFF.

The CDR3 loop is CASADRGLGEQFF. The DNA of the CDR3 is TGTGCCAGTGCGGACAGGGGGCTTGGGGAGCAGTTCTTC. The genes are TRBV27 and TRBJ2-1, with TRBD1 matching 11 bases. Germline lookup yields CDR1 MNHEY and CDR2 SMNVEV (reference sequence). This CDR3 contains 13 residues. Unmatched junction bases numbered 8, after V lost 9 bases and J lost 10 bases.

Comments on this clone: One end of the junction fails to match germline, which may point to a read error. This sequence joins TRBV6-5 and TRBJ1-1; D remains ambiguous. Germline loops: CDR1 MNHEY, CDR2 SVGAGI. This CDR3 region has 16 residues. CDR3 coding DNA: TGTGCCAGCAGTTACTCCCCGGGTACAATGAACACTGCAGCTTTCTTT. Its protein is CASSYSPGTMNTAAFF.

The V gene is TRBV6-5, the J gene TRBJ1-2; TRBD1 matches 7 bases. J lost 6 bases, V lost 7 bases, and 11 bases had no gene match. The CDR3 runs 14 residues. From germline, CDR1 is MNHEY and CDR2 SVGAGI. CDR3 nucleotides: TGTGCCAGCACTCAACACGACAGGGACAATGGCTACACCTTC. Its protein product is CASTQHDRDNGYTF.

To note about this clone: This sample also contains other DNA sequences that code for the same CDR3. The gene calls are TRBV5-1 and TRBJ2-5; the match to TRBD2 covers 8 bases. The ends lost 4 bases at V and 2 bases at J; junction bases unmatched: 1. The CDR3 has 13 residues. Germline V gene data show CDR1 as SGHRS and CDR2 as YFSETQ. This CDR3 reads CASSTGGQETQYF. DNA of the CDR3: TGCGCCAGCAGCACGGGGGGGCAAGAGACCCAGTACTTC. Combining the CDR3 with reference TRBV5-1 and TRBJ2-5 gives the whole variable domain KAGVTQTPRYLIKTRGQQVTLSCSPISGHRSVSWYQQTPGQGLQFLFEYFSETQRNKGNFPGRFSGRQFSNSRSEMNVSTLELGDSALYLCASSTGGQETQYFGPGTRLLVL.

The chain is built from TRBV13 and TRBJ2-5, with 10 positions matching TRBD2. With 3 bases clipped from V and 5 bases from J, the junction kept 6 bases outside the gene matches. The CDR3 contains 15 residues. Germline V gene lookup returns CDR1 PRHDT and CDR2 FYEKMQ (reference sequence). The DNA for the CDR3 is TGTGCCAGCAGCTTTCTAGCGGGAGTCGGGGAGACCCAGTACTTC. Protein sequence: CASSFLAGVGETQYF.

The chain has TRBV7-9 and TRBJ1-1; D is unclear. CDR1 SEHNR and CDR2 FQNEAQ come from the germline V gene (reference sequence). V lost 3 bases and J 4 bases, leaving 6 bases between the germline ends. This CDR3 is 12 amino acids long. For the CDR3, the DNA is TGTGCCAGCAGCTTCCCCGTCACTGAAGCTTTCTTT. Amino acid sequence: CASSFPVTEAFF. The variable domain in full, with the rest retrieved from reference TRBV7-9 and TRBJ1-1, is DTGVSQNPRHKITKRGQNVTFRCDPISEHNRLYWYRQTLGQGPEFLTYFQNEAQLEKSRLLSDRFSAERPKGSFSTLEIQRTEQGDSAMYLCASSFPVTEAFFGQGTRLTVV.

This sequence joins TRBV28 and TRBJ2-3, with TRBD2 matching 13 bases. V was clipped by 6 bases and J by 0 bases; unmatched bases: 3. CDR3 size: 16 residues. Germline V gene data show CDR1 as MDHEN and CDR2 as SYDVKM. The CDR3 DNA sequence: TGTGCCAGCAGCCAGACTAGCGGGGGGAGCACAGATACGCAGTATTTT. Amino acids: CASSQTSGGSTDTQYF.

The rearrangement joins TRBV25-1 to TRBJ2-7; 8 bases are a match to TRBD1. The V segment lost 4 bases and the J segment 9 bases; nucleotides outside the gene matches: 14. CDR1 and CDR2 from the germline V gene are MGHDK and SYGVNS. The CDR3 consists of 15 residues. Here the CDR3 DNA reads TGTGCCAGCAGTGGTTCGGGGACAGGCACCGGTGGGCAGTACTTC. This translates into CASSGSGTGTGGQYF.

The chain carries TRBV5-5 and TRBJ1-5; tentative D call: TRBD1 (5 bases). The CDR3 totals 16 residues. In germline, CDR1 is SGHKS, CDR2 YYEKEE (reference sequence). The V gene lost 0 bases and the J gene lost 4 bases, with 14 bases spanning the gap. The CDR3 DNA is TGTGCCAGCAGCTTGGCAGGTGGGGCCAGTAATCAGCCCCAGCATTTT. Encoded protein: CASSLAGGASNQPQHF.

The J gene is TRBJ2-3, the V gene TRBV4-1; 7 nucleotides match TRBD2. Germline values: CDR1 MGHRA, CDR2 YSYEKL. The CDR3 is 15 amino acids. V lost 5 bases, J lost 1 base, and 6 bases stayed unmatched. CDR3 nucleotides: TGCGCCAGCAGCTACGGGGACTATGGCACAGATACGCAGTATTTT. This encodes CASSYGDYGTDTQYF.

V and J are TRBV5-1 and TRBJ2-5; D perhaps matches TRBD1 (6 bases). This CDR3 has 14 amino acids. Trimming pared 6 bases from V and 5 bases from J, leaving 17 bases between. Germline V gene lookup returns CDR1 SGHRS and CDR2 YFSETQ. In DNA, the CDR3 is TGCGCCAGCACCACCTACCAGGGGTCGGAGACCCAGTACTTC. Its translation is CASTTYQGSETQYF. The full variable domain, completed using reference TRBV5-1 and TRBJ2-5, is KAGVTQTPRYLIKTRGQQVTLSCSPISGHRSVSWYQQTPGQGLQFLFEYFSETQRNKGNFPGRFSGRQFSNSRSEMNVSTLELGDSALYLCASTTYQGSETQYFGPGTRLLVL.

CDR3 residues: CASSPQGASYEQYF. The CDR3, as DNA: TGCGCCAGCAGCCCACAGGGGGCTTCCTACGAGCAGTACTTC. This sequence joins TRBV5-1 and TRBJ2-7, with 9 bases lining up with TRBD1. The junction had 3 bases not matched to a gene; V was cut back by 4 bases and J by 1 base. Germline loops: CDR1 SGHRS, CDR2 YFSETQ. This CDR3 is built from 14 residues. The full variable domain, completed using reference TRBV5-1 and TRBJ2-7, is KAGVTQTPRYLIKTRGQQVTLSCSPISGHRSVSWYQQTPGQGLQFLFEYFSETQRNKGNFPGRFSGRQFSNSRSEMNVSTLELGDSALYLCASSPQGASYEQYFGPGTRLTVT.

The rearrangement joins TRBV30 to TRBJ2-7; 7 bases are shared with TRBD1. This CDR3 has 13 residues. Germline loops: CDR1 GTSNPN, CDR2 SVGIG (reference sequence). After removal of 2 bases from V and 6 bases from J, the junction contained 7 bases not matched to a gene. Here the CDR3 DNA reads TGTGCCTGGAGTAAGACAGGGCTAAGCGAGCAGTACTTC. The encoded protein is CAWSKTGLSEQYF.

The V call is TRBV11-2, the J call TRBJ2-1, with TRBD2 identical over 10 bases. The CDR3 totals 15 residues. With 4 bases clipped from V and 4 bases from J, the junction kept 4 bases outside the gene matches. CDR1 and CDR2 (germline): SGHAT, FQNNGV. This CDR3 reads CASSYLAGAYNEQFF. The CDR3 nucleotides are TGTGCCAGCAGCTACCTAGCGGGGGCTTACAATGAGCAGTTCTTC.

CDR3: CSAREGPETQYF. CDR3 coding DNA: TGCAGCGCCCGGGAGGGTCCGGAGACCCAGTACTTC. V is TRBV29-1 and J is TRBJ2-5, with TRBD2 matching over 8 bases. The CDR3 runs to 12 residues. V lost 7 bases to trimming and J lost 5 bases; unmatched junction nucleotides: 6. Germline V gene data show CDR1 as SQVTM and CDR2 as ANQGSEA.

This clone has only a few counts. The V gene is TRBV19, the J gene TRBJ1-1; 8 bases match TRBD1. Germline loops: CDR1 LNHDA, CDR2 SQIVND (reference sequence). The CDR3 totals 14 residues. V dropped 6 bases and J dropped 3; count of bases not matched to a gene: 6. The CDR3 coding sequence is TGTGCCAGTAGCCCTACGGACAGGGACACTGAAGCTTTCTTT. Amino acids: CASSPTDRDTEAFF.

The rearrangement joins TRBV5-1 to TRBJ1-1; 8 positions match TRBD1. The CDR3 is 15 amino acids. Germline V gene data show CDR1 as SGHRS and CDR2 as YFSETQ. V trimming: 5 bases; J trimming: 1 base; junction bases outside the gene matches: 7. The CDR3 coding sequence is TGCGCCAGCAGACGTACCGGGACAGGGAACACTGAAGCTTTCTTT. This encodes CASRRTGTGNTEAFF.

The chain couples TRBV7-3 to TRBJ2-2, with TRBD2 as a possible D gene (5 bases). Germline V gives CDR1 SGHTA, CDR2 FQGTGA. Trimming cost V 2 bases and J 6 bases, with 10 bases left between them. There are 14 residues in the CDR3. The CDR3 sequence: CASSLVSASGELFF. In DNA form, the CDR3 reads TGTGCCAGCAGCTTAGTTAGCGCTTCCGGGGAGCTGTTTTTT.

This sequence joins TRBV9 and TRBJ1-1, with a tentative D call TRBD1 (6 bases). Between the trimmed V and J ends, which lost 3 bases and 1 base, there was a span of 10 bases. The CDR3 has 14 residues. The germline CDR1 and CDR2 sequences are SGDLS and YYNGEE. CDR3 residues: CASSARGQNTEAFF. The DNA of the CDR3 is TGTGCCAGCAGCGCGAGGGGACAGAACACTGAAGCTTTCTTT. The whole variable domain, filled in from reference TRBV9 and TRBJ1-1, reads DSGVTQTPKHLITATGQRVTLRCSPRSGDLSVYWYQQSLDQGLQFLIQYYNGEERAKGNILERFSAQQFPDLHSELNLSSLELGDSALYFCASSARGQNTEAFFGQGTRLTVV.